This T cell receptor (beta chain) was identified during a study of blood T cell repertoires in COVID-19. Study details: The analysed material was cDNA or gDNA that came from T cells, B-cell-depleted T cells, or PBMCs.

CDR3 size: 15 residues. CDR1 SNHLY and CDR2 FYNNEI come from the germline V gene. The junction had 5 bases not matched to a gene; V was cut back by 3 bases and J by 2 bases. The assay was immunoSEQ multiplex PCR, and TCRdb's table has in-frame clones only and misses some. The repertoire holds roughly 250,000 clones, with 90% as singletons. The rearrangement links TRBV2 to TRBJ2-3; 7 nucleotides align to TRBD2. The specimen sequenced was peripheral blood. The TCR was taken from a woman aged 40 to 50 with acute or convalescent COVID-19. CDR3 sequence: CASSEGGFSTDTQYF. The CDR3 DNA is TGTGCCAGCAGTGAGGGGGGGTTTTCCACAGATACGCAGTATTTT.